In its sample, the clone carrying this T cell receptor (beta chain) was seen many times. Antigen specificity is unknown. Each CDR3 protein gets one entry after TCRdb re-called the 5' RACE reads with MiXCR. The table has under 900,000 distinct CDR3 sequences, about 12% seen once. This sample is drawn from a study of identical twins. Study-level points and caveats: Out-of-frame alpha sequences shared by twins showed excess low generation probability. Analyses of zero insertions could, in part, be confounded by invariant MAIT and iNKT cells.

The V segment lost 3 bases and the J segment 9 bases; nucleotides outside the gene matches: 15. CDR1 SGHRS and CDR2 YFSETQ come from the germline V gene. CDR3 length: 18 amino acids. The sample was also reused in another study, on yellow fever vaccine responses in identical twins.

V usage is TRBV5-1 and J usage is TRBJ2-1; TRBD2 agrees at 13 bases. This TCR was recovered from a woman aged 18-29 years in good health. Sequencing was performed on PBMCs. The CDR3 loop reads CASSSLGTSGRAISEQFF. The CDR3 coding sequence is TGCGCCAGCAGCTCTTTAGGTACTAGCGGGAGGGCTATCAGTGAGCAGTTCTTC.